The entry below gives a single TCR beta chain sequence along with its context. Per the germline V gene, CDR1 is SEHNR and CDR2 is FQNEAQ (reference sequence). Deletions cut 6 bases from V and 4 bases from J, with 15 bases between. This CDR3 has 14 residues. The source of the sample is a study of regulatory T cells in long-lasting Graves disease. The time point is: newly diagnosed GD, antithyroid drugs for less than 3 months. The TCR library was made from RNA extracted from PBMCs. Peripheral blood, about 9 milliliters of it, was drawn into EDTA tubes. Arm-PCR of CDR3 regions and iRepertoire HTBI primers were the basis on which TCR beta libraries were built. TCRdb reanalysed the multiplex PCR reads using MiXCR and keeps one entry per CDR3 protein. The sample lists approximately 460,000 distinct CDR3 sequences, about 17% occurring once. Another study also made use of these data, one on T cells in Graves' hyperthyroidism and ophthalmopathy. As reported in that work: Stable disease denoted Graves' hyperthyroidism without ophthalmopathy progression within 18 months. First-round RT-PCR targeting the TCR CDR3 was performed with the HTBI primer set. Model output signaled ophthalmopathy a median 6.5 months ahead of onset.

The sequence was obtained from a woman in her thirties with Graves disease. V gene TRBV7-9 combines with J gene TRBJ2-5; D is undetermined. The sample in question was peripheral blood mononuclear cells (PBMCs), obtained at new diagnosis, from a patient treated with antithyroid drugs. The CDR3 region has the DNA TGTGCCAGCAGTCTGAGACGACTGGGAGAGACCCAGTACTTC. Its protein product is CASSLRRLGETQYF. Drawing the rest from reference TRBV7-9 and TRBJ2-5, the complete variable domain is DTGVSQNPRHKITKRGQNVTFRCDPISEHNRLYWYRQTLGQGPEFLTYFQNEAQLEKSRLLSDRFSAERPKGSFSTLEIQRTEQGDSAMYLCASSLRRLGETQYFGPGTRLLVL.